The 11 T cell receptor beta chains below all came from one sample that was sequenced in a study of CD8 T cells in Susac syndrome. It was with random hexamers that about 0.45 to 1 ug RNA was reverse transcribed. TCRdb reprocessed the immunoSEQ multiplex PCR reads with MiXCR, giving one entry per CDR3 protein. The sample has roughly 250,000 distinct CDR3 sequences, 95% to 97% seen once; the top ten hold 0.1%. Sequencing was performed on CD4+ T cells from PBMCs. The receptors derive from a human donor with Susac syndrome.

V gene TRBV4-1 combines with J gene TRBJ2-1; D might be TRBD2 (6 bases). Trimming shortened V by 1 base and J by 5 bases, and 15 bases separated the two germline ends. This CDR3 spans 16 amino acids. The V gene's germline CDR1 is MGHRA and CDR2 YSYEKL. The CDR3 coding sequence is TGCGCCAGCAGCCAAGTCCCACGGGAGAGGCACAATGAGCAGTTCTTC. Translating it yields CASSQVPRERHNEQFF.

The V and J genes are TRBV12-3 or TRBV12-4 and TRBJ2-7; D is unresolved. The CDR3 spans 13 residues. Trimming cost V 3 bases and J 1 base, with 7 bases left between them. The CDR3 here is CASSFQQSYEQYF. The CDR3 DNA reads as TGTGCCAGCAGTTTCCAGCAGTCCTACGAGCAGTACTTC.

The rearrangement uses TRBV19 and TRBJ1-1; TRBD1 aligns across 9 bases. The J segment lost 5 bases and the V segment lost 6 bases, leaving 7 bases of the junction unmatched. The CDR3 spans 14 residues. The germline V gene has CDR1 LNHDA and CDR2 SQIVND (reference sequence). The CDR3 is CASSMTGGRTEAFF. CDR3 nucleotides: TGTGCCAGTAGCATGACAGGGGGGCGGACTGAAGCTTTCTTT. The whole variable domain, filled in from reference TRBV19 and TRBJ1-1, reads DGGITQSPKYLFRKEGQNVTLSCEQNLNHDAMYWYRQDPGQGLRLIYYSQIVNDFQKGDIAEGYSVSREKKESFPLTVTSAQKNPTAFYLCASSMTGGRTEAFFGQGTRLTVV.

This clonotype appeared once. This sequence joins TRBV9 and TRBJ2-6; D might be TRBD2 (6 bases). Germline V gene lookup returns CDR1 SGDLS and CDR2 YYNGEE. Deletions cut 3 bases from V and 4 bases from J, with 14 bases between. This CDR3 is 16 amino acids long. The CDR3 region is CASSGPGLWGANVLTF. The CDR3 DNA is TGTGCCAGCAGCGGGCCGGGACTTTGGGGGGCCAACGTCCTGACTTTC.

The rearrangement uses TRBV5-4 and TRBJ2-7, with TRBD2 matching over 9 bases. Unmatched junction bases numbered 3, after V lost 2 bases and J lost 3 bases. The CDR3 totals 14 residues. Germline V gene sequence: CDR1 SGHNT, CDR2 YYREEE (reference sequence). The CDR3 region is CASSFGTSNYEQYF. The CDR3 DNA is TGTGCCAGCAGCTTTGGGACTAGCAACTACGAGCAGTACTTC.

The chain couples TRBV20-1 to TRBJ1-5, with 7 positions matching TRBD1. This CDR3 has 13 amino acids. The junction had 4 bases not matched to a gene; V was cut back by 7 bases and J by 1 base. Germline assignment: CDR1 DFQATT and CDR2 SNEGSKA (reference sequence). The CDR3 DNA reads as TGCAGTGTGGGACAGCTAAGCAATCAGCCCCAGCATTTT. Translating it yields CSVGQLSNQPQHF.

This sequence joins TRBV29-1 and TRBJ1-1, with D unresolved. The germline V gene has CDR1 SQVTM and CDR2 ANQGSEA. Trimming cost V 2 bases and J 0 bases, with 7 bases left between them. The CDR3 contains 13 residues. CDR3 in DNA: TGCAGCGTTGAACAGGCGTTGAACACTGAAGCTTTCTTT. It translates to CSVEQALNTEAFF.

This clonotype was seen only once. This chain joins TRBV6-2 or TRBV6-3 and TRBJ2-1; D is perhaps TRBD2 (6 bases). The CDR3 is made up of 17 amino acids. CDR1 is MNHEY, CDR2 SVGEGT, per germline. The V end lost 6 bases, the J end lost 8 bases, and 26 bases lay between the germline ends. The CDR3 reads CASSQMTGTYPYHEQFF. The CDR3 coding sequence is TGTGCCAGCAGCCAGATGACCGGGACTTACCCCTATCATGAGCAGTTCTTC.

The chain carries TRBV4-2 and TRBJ2-3, with unresolved D. Trimming stripped 4 bases from V and 6 bases from J, with 14 bases between. The germline CDR1 and CDR2 sequences are LGHNA and YNFKEQ. The CDR3 covers 14 residues. CDR3 residues: CASSRAIGVDTQYF. The CDR3 nucleotides are TGTGCCAGCAGCCGAGCTATAGGAGTGGATACGCAGTATTTT.

This clonotype is a singleton in its sample. The J gene is TRBJ2-3, the V gene TRBV28; D possibly corresponds to TRBD2 (6 bases). Trimming cost V 8 bases and J 6 bases, with 24 bases left between them. CDR1 and CDR2 from the germline V gene are MDHEN and SYDVKM. The CDR3 extends over 16 amino acids. CDR3: CASPSGPGGDLDTQYF. CDR3 sequence (DNA): TGTGCCAGCCCCAGCGGGCCGGGCGGGGACCTCGATACGCAGTATTTT.

This chain links TRBV4-1 with TRBJ1-2; 7 nucleotides agree with TRBD1. The CDR3 is made up of 13 amino acids. The V segment lost 3 bases and the J segment 7 bases; nucleotides outside the gene matches: 5. Per the germline V gene, CDR1 is MGHRA and CDR2 is YSYEKL. CDR3 bases: TGCGCCAGCAGCCAGTTACCAGGGGGTGGCTACACCTTC. Its translation: CASSQLPGGGYTF.